These 5 T cell receptor beta chains were all obtained from the same sample, sequenced in a study of T-cell reconstitution after alpha-beta-depleted transplantation in children. As it was prepared, the TCRbeta library received unique molecular identifiers. TCRdb called the PCR reads again in MiXCR, with one record for every CDR3 protein. The sample gives 70,000 or so distinct CDR3 sequences, approximately 10% of which show up once; under 15% is in the top ten. The material was PBMCs, obtained before TCRalphabeta/CD19-depleted stem cell transplant. The receptors were gathered from a boy aged 10-17 years with acute myeloid leukemia, due to receive a stem cell transplant.

The chain links TRBV7-2 to TRBJ2-1; D may be TRBD2 (6 bases). Germline V lookup: CDR1 SGHTA, CDR2 FQGNSA. Trimming took off 2 bases at V and 9 bases at J, with 11 bases between the two ends. The CDR3 extends over 13 amino acids. DNA of the CDR3: TGTGCCAGCAGCTTATTTTTCGGGGGTGAGCAGTTCTTC. Its protein product is CASSLFFGGEQFF.

This clonotype was counted many times. The V call is TRBV12-3 or TRBV12-4, the J call TRBJ2-5, with D possibly TRBD2 on 6 matching bases. The length of the CDR3 is 15 residues. The V and J ends lost 3 bases and 2 bases respectively, with 13 bases between them. CDR3 nucleotide sequence: TGTGCCAGCAGTTTTGGGGGGACGGATCAAGAGACCCAGTACTTC. Translated, it gives CASSFGGTDQETQYF.

This rearrangement joins TRBV30 to TRBJ2-2; 10 bases line up with TRBD2. The trim removed 2 bases at V and 6 bases at J, leaving 6 bases unmatched. This CDR3 comprises 15 residues. From germline, CDR1 is GTSNPN and CDR2 SVGIG (reference sequence). The CDR3 is CAWSTGLAFPGELFF. CDR3 coding DNA: TGTGCCTGGAGTACGGGACTAGCGTTTCCCGGGGAGCTGTTTTTT.

In its sample, this clonotype was seen many times. V and J are TRBV20-1 and TRBJ2-3; 10 bases agree with TRBD2. Per germline, CDR1 DFQATT and CDR2 SNEGSKA (reference sequence). V was clipped by 5 bases and J by 4 bases; unmatched bases: 6. CDR3 length equals 14 residues. This CDR3 reads CSAQAGGLADTQYF. Here the CDR3 DNA reads TGCAGTGCTCAAGCGGGAGGGCTCGCAGATACGCAGTATTTT.

This clonotype appeared many times. The chain combines TRBV3-1 with TRBJ2-2; 11 nucleotides match TRBD2. Trimming at V came to 0 bases and at J to 5 bases, leaving 2 bases not matched to a gene. Germline-derived CDR1 and CDR2 are LGHDT and YNNKEL (reference sequence). The CDR3 totals 16 residues. CDR3 sequence reads: CASSQEGLAETGELFF. The CDR3 DNA sequence: TGTGCCAGCAGCCAAGAGGGACTAGCGGAGACCGGGGAGCTGTTTTTT.